One sample yielded the 24 T cell receptor beta chains listed below, sequenced in a study of cytomegalovirus exposure and HLA in healthy donors. A multiplex PCR was run with 60 Vbeta primers and 13 Jbeta primers. Repertoires were generated with immunoSEQ multiplex PCR, while TCRdb's copy carries only in-frame clones and drops some. The table shows roughly 200,000 clones, with around 85% occurring only once. The material sequenced was PBMCs. Receptors originate from a man aged 45-65 years in good health and CMV-seronegative.

In its sample, this clone was seen a few times. The rearrangement links TRBV11-2 to TRBJ1-1, with D unresolved. CDR1 SGHAT and CDR2 FQNNGV come from the germline V gene. This CDR3 is 13 amino acids long. V dropped 6 bases and J dropped 3 bases, with 11 bases sitting between them. CDR3 in DNA: TGTGCCAGCAGGCCTATATCGGACACTGAAGCTTTCTTT. This sequence encodes CASRPISDTEAFF.

The V gene is TRBV27, the J gene TRBJ2-7, with 9 bases lining up with TRBD2. Looked up from germline, CDR1 is MNHEY and CDR2 is SMNVEV (reference sequence). This CDR3 comprises 15 residues. V lost 5 bases and J lost 6; bases outside the gene matches: 11. CDR3 sequence reads: CASSAQKAGGGEQYF. In DNA form, the CDR3 reads TGTGCCAGCAGTGCCCAGAAGGCGGGGGGGGGCGAGCAGTACTTC.

This clone was seen once. This chain connects TRBV4-1 to TRBJ2-2; tentatively, D is TRBD2 (6 bases). Germline CDR1 and CDR2: MGHRA and YSYEKL. Trimming took 0 bases from V and 0 from J, leaving 14 bases between them. The CDR3 length is 18 residues. This chain's CDR3 is CASSQDLFGGANTGELFF. CDR3 in DNA: TGCGCCAGCAGCCAAGATCTGTTCGGAGGGGCGAACACCGGGGAGCTGTTTTTT.

This sequence joins TRBV28 and TRBJ2-5; tentative D call: TRBD1 (6 bases). Germline V gene lookup returns CDR1 MDHEN and CDR2 SYDVKM. Trimming shortened V by 1 base and J by 5 bases, and 8 bases separated the two germline ends. CDR3 length equals 13 residues. The CDR3 here is CASSLYRVETQYF. The CDR3 DNA sequence: TGTGCCAGCAGTTTATACAGGGTGGAGACCCAGTACTTC.

The chain joins TRBV9 to TRBJ2-7; possibly TRBD2 for D (7 bases). The CDR3 is made up of 15 amino acids. V was shortened by 2 bases and J by 5 bases, with 17 bases between the two germline ends. Germline V lookup: CDR1 SGDLS, CDR2 YYNGEE. CDR3 region: CASSVGGAPRDEQYF. DNA of the CDR3: TGTGCCAGCAGCGTTGGGGGGGCCCCTCGGGACGAGCAGTACTTC.

The CDR3: CASSQVPGQGVYEQYF. CDR3 bases: TGTGCCAGCAGCCAAGTGCCGGGACAGGGGGTTTACGAGCAGTACTTC. V usage is TRBV4-2 and J usage is TRBJ2-7; 11 bases fit TRBD1. The germline gives CDR1 LGHNA, CDR2 YNFKEQ. V shed 1 base, J shed 4 bases, and the junction held 6 bases outside the gene matches. The CDR3 contains 16 residues.

The V gene is TRBV5-4, the J gene TRBJ2-5, with TRBD1 as a possible D gene (6 bases). The CDR3 has 14 residues. Germline loops: CDR1 SGHNT, CDR2 YYREEE (reference sequence). V lost 2 bases and J 2 bases, leaving 10 bases between the germline ends. The CDR3 DNA follows: TGTGCCAGCAGCTTTACAGGGCGTCAAGAGACCCAGTACTTC. It encodes CASSFTGRQETQYF.

V is TRBV28 and J is TRBJ2-7; D unresolved. The CDR3 length is 13 residues. Germline assignment: CDR1 MDHEN and CDR2 SYDVKM. Trimming took off 8 bases at V and 2 bases at J, with 13 bases between the two ends. The CDR3 nucleotides are TGTGCCAGCCTCCCGGCGGTCCCCTACGAGCAGTACTTC. Amino acid sequence: CASLPAVPYEQYF. Using reference TRBV28 and TRBJ2-7 for the parts outside the CDR3, the full variable domain is DVKVTQSSRYLVKRTGEKVFLECVQDMDHENMFWYRQDPGLGLRLIYFSYDVKMKEKGDIPEGYSVSREKKERFSLILESASTNQTSMYLCASLPAVPYEQYFGPGTRLTVT.

The chain employs TRBV7-9 and TRBJ2-3; 12 bases are shared with TRBD2. The CDR3 sequence is 16 residues long. The V and J ends lost 1 base and 1 base, in that order; junction bases with no gene match: 0. Germline lookup yields CDR1 SEHNR and CDR2 FQNEAQ (reference sequence). CDR3 protein: CASSLGLAGGTDTQYF. Here the CDR3 DNA reads TGTGCCAGCAGCTTAGGACTAGCGGGAGGCACAGATACGCAGTATTTT.

CDR3 loop: CASSPYPGLAGVTAGELFF. For the CDR3, the DNA is TGTGCCAGTAGTCCATACCCAGGACTAGCGGGAGTTACGGCCGGGGAGCTGTTTTTT. V is TRBV19 and J is TRBJ2-2; TRBD2 aligns across 13 bases. V gave up 5 bases and J gave up 6 bases; unmatched junction bases: 15. The CDR3 contains 19 residues. The germline CDR1 and CDR2 sequences are LNHDA and SQIVND (reference sequence).

V is TRBV5-1 and J is TRBJ1-1; D remains ambiguous. V dropped 2 bases and J dropped 1 base, with 9 bases sitting between them. Per germline, CDR1 SGHRS and CDR2 YFSETQ. The CDR3 has 14 amino acids. The CDR3 is CASSFGGPNTEAFF. The CDR3 DNA reads as TGCGCCAGCAGCTTCGGAGGGCCGAACACTGAAGCTTTCTTT.

J is TRBJ2-7 and V is TRBV19; 8 nucleotides agree with TRBD2. Germline V CDR1 and CDR2: LNHDA, SQIVND (reference sequence). The V and J ends lost 1 base and 6 bases, in that order; junction bases with no gene match: 5. The CDR3 contains 14 residues. The CDR3 is CASSIGSGSSEQYF. In DNA, the CDR3 is TGTGCCAGTAGTATAGGGAGCGGGAGCTCCGAGCAGTACTTC.

The chain recombines TRBV7-9 with TRBJ1-3; D might be TRBD1 (5 bases). The germline V and J ends were trimmed by 3 bases and 2 bases, with 14 bases remaining between them. Germline CDR1 reads SEHNR; CDR2 reads FQNEAQ (reference sequence). The CDR3 contains 16 residues. The chain's CDR3 is CASSLSLSGAGNTIYF. The DNA of the CDR3 is TGTGCCAGCAGCTTGTCACTATCGGGGGCTGGAAACACCATATATTTT.

This chain joins TRBV4-2 and TRBJ2-5; the D gene is possibly TRBD2 (5 bases). V gave up 3 bases and J gave up 4 bases, with 21 bases separating them. The CDR3 spans 17 residues. The germline V gene has CDR1 LGHNA and CDR2 YNFKEQ. CDR3 nucleotide sequence: TGTGCCAGCAGCCACCCTTCCGGGATAGCTGGGGTAGAGACCCAGTACTTC. Amino acid sequence: CASSHPSGIAGVETQYF.

This clone appeared a single time. The V gene is TRBV5-1, the J gene TRBJ2-1; D not resolved. V gave up 4 bases and J gave up 0 bases, with 11 bases separating them. CDR3 size: 15 residues. CDR1 is SGHRS and CDR2 is YFSETQ in the germline V gene. CDR3 DNA: TGCGCCAGCAGCCCCGCTCGGGTCTCCTACAATGAGCAGTTCTTC. It is translated as CASSPARVSYNEQFF.

The rearrangement joins TRBV2 to TRBJ2-2; 9 positions agree with TRBD2. The J segment lost 6 bases and the V segment lost 7 bases, leaving 9 bases of the junction unmatched. CDR3 length equals 15 residues. Germline CDR1 and CDR2: SNHLY and FYNNEI. DNA of the CDR3: TGTGCCAGCATCGAGGGGCTAGCGGGATCCGGGGAGCTGTTTTTT. Protein product: CASIEGLAGSGELFF.

This chain joins TRBV27 and TRBJ2-1; D remains unclear. The germline V gene encodes CDR1 MNHEY and CDR2 SMNVEV (reference sequence). The CDR3 is 14 amino acids. Between the trimmed V and J ends, which lost 0 bases and 2 bases, there was a span of 5 bases. CDR3 nucleotide sequence: TGTGCCAGCAGTTTATCTAGAACCTACAATGAGCAGTTCTTC. Its protein is CASSLSRTYNEQFF.

This chain connects TRBV15 to TRBJ2-7, with D possibly TRBD1 on 5 matching bases. Germline CDR1 LNHNV, CDR2 YYDKDF (reference sequence). This CDR3 comprises 15 residues. The V and J ends lost 0 bases and 2 bases respectively, with 11 bases between them. CDR3 nucleotides: TGTGCCACCAGCAGAGACAGGACAACGACCTACGAGCAGTACTTC. Its translation: CATSRDRTTTYEQYF.

V is TRBV19 and J is TRBJ1-5; D might be TRBD1 (6 bases). Trimming took off 4 bases at V and 0 bases at J, with 10 bases between the two ends. The CDR3 runs 15 residues. CDR1 is LNHDA, CDR2 SQIVND, per germline (reference sequence). The DNA of the CDR3 is TGTGCCAGTAGTAGGGAGGGGGTTAGCAATCAGCCCCAGCATTTT. This sequence encodes CASSREGVSNQPQHF.

The chain recombines TRBV4-1 with TRBJ2-7; 7 positions match TRBD2. V trimming: 0 bases; J trimming: 4 bases; junction bases outside the gene matches: 15. The CDR3 is 18 residues long. Germline V lookup: CDR1 MGHRA, CDR2 YSYEKL. This CDR3 reads CASSQDVRRSGKAYEQYF. Here the CDR3 DNA reads TGCGCCAGCAGCCAAGATGTGAGAAGGAGCGGGAAGGCGTACGAGCAGTACTTC.

The chain combines TRBV19 with TRBJ2-2; weak D call: TRBD2 (5 bases). Germline loops: CDR1 LNHDA, CDR2 SQIVND (reference sequence). The CDR3 has 14 amino acids. Deletions cut 7 bases from V and 7 bases from J, with 16 bases between. CDR3 DNA: TGTGCCAGTATCAGTGCTAGCCGTGGCGGGGAGCTGTTTTTT. Protein sequence: CASISASRGGELFF.

This sequence joins TRBV12-5 and TRBJ2-1; D is uncertain. This CDR3 comprises 15 residues. In germline, CDR1 is LGHNT, CDR2 FRNRAP. V was cut by 3 bases and J by 4 bases, with 13 bases left in between. The CDR3 spells CASGLGDLAYNEQFF. The CDR3, as DNA: TGTGCTAGTGGTTTAGGAGACTTGGCATACAATGAGCAGTTCTTC.

This clone was observed once. V usage is TRBV5-1 and J usage is TRBJ2-3; maybe TRBD2 (5 bases). This CDR3 is 14 amino acids long. The V end lost 4 bases, the J end lost 0 bases, and 9 bases lay between the germline ends. CDR1 and CDR2 (germline): SGHRS, YFSETQ. The CDR3 DNA reads TGCGCCAGCAGCGTGGGCGGGAGCACAGATACGCAGTATTTT. Amino acids: CASSVGGSTDTQYF.

This clone was recorded a few times. The V and J genes are TRBV27 and TRBJ2-7; 10 nucleotides align to TRBD1. This CDR3 is built from 13 residues. V was pared by 6 bases and J by 6 bases, with 5 bases of the junction left unmatched. Germline CDR1 and CDR2: MNHEY and SMNVEV (reference sequence). The CDR3: CASSRDRGAEQYF. DNA for the CDR3: TGTGCCAGCAGCCGGGACAGGGGTGCCGAGCAGTACTTC.